Listed here is a single TCR beta chain. RNA, at about 0.5 to 1 ug, was reverse transcribed with random hexamers. TCRdb analysed the immunoSEQ multiplex PCR reads with MiXCR anew, one entry per CDR3 protein. Altogether more than 150,000 distinct CDR3 sequences are present, around 95% being singletons, with the ten largest covering around 0.21%. Germline V gives CDR1 SEHNR, CDR2 FQNEAQ (reference sequence). The length of the CDR3 is 12 residues. V was clipped by 2 bases and J by 15 bases, with 14 bases between them. This sample was included in a study of CD8 T cells in Susac syndrome. The chain recombines TRBV7-9 with TRBJ2-1, with D possibly being TRBD2 (5 bases). Sequencing used CD8+ T cells from PBMCs. The TCR comes from a human donor with multiple sclerosis. The CDR3 DNA follows: TGTGCCAGCAGCTTAAAGTATCGGGAAACGTTCTTC. Translating gives CASSLKYRETFF.